Listed here is a single TCR beta chain. Its specificity is not known. TCR beta libraries were prepared from cDNA with unique molecular identifiers. From the PCR reads, TCRdb called clonotypes with MiXCR, one entry per CDR3 protein. Found here are roughly 700,000 distinct CDR3 sequences, less than 35% of them singletons; the top ten hold 0.5% to 0.6%. This sample was included in a study of post-analysis software for immune sequencing data. Study results and limitations: Multiple sclerosis patients had significantly lower normalized Chao1 diversity than controls.

Sequenced sample: blood. The receptor comes from a girl aged 10 to 17 with multiple sclerosis.

The CDR3 is CASSKQDRGVSKTQFF. The CDR3 DNA sequence: TGCGCCAGCAGCAAGCAGGACAGGGGGGTATCGAAGACCCAGTTCTTC. This sequence joins TRBV5-1 and TRBJ2-1; 10 positions agree with TRBD1. V trimming: 4 bases; J trimming: 13 bases; junction bases outside the gene matches: 17. In germline, CDR1 is SGHRS, CDR2 YFSETQ. The CDR3 extends over 16 amino acids. Combining the CDR3 with reference TRBV5-1 and TRBJ2-1 gives the whole variable domain KAGVTQTPRYLIKTRGQQVTLSCSPISGHRSVSWYQQTPGQGLQFLFEYFSETQRNKGNFPGRFSGRQFSNSRSEMNVSTLELGDSALYLCASSKQDRGVSKTQFFGPGTRLTVL.